The 29 T cell receptor beta chains below all came from one sample that was sequenced in a study of STAT3 mutations in large granular lymphocyte leukemia. Broader study findings: Every T-cell large granular lymphocyte leukemia patient had at least one immunodominant TCR beta clonotype.

TCRdb's copy holds only in-frame clones and misses some; the assay was immunoSEQ multiplex PCR. The table has some 10,000 clones, less than 90% seen once; the top ten hold less than 90%. No antigen has been assigned to these receptors. Specimen: peripheral blood mononuclear cells. All receptors derive from a man older than 75 with T-cell large granular lymphocyte leukemia. Some clones in this sample may be carry-over from other donors' samples.

J is TRBJ2-6 and V is TRBV6-5, with a tentative D call TRBD1 (6 bases). Germline V CDR1 and CDR2: MNHEY, SVGAGI. Deletions cut 2 bases from V and 1 base from J, with 6 bases between. The CDR3 has 15 residues. The CDR3 sequence is CASSYGQSGANVLTF. CDR3 DNA sequence: TGTGCCAGCAGTTACGGACAGTCTGGGGCCAACGTCCTGACTTTC.

The chain links TRBV5-6 to TRBJ1-2; 9 bases match TRBD1. CDR1 is SGHDT and CDR2 is YYEEEE in the germline V gene. The CDR3 has 15 residues. The ends lost 2 bases at V and 2 bases at J; junction bases unmatched: 4. The CDR3 sequence is CASSFRGQGNYGYTF. CDR3 coding DNA: TGTGCCAGCAGCTTCCGGGGACAGGGAAACTATGGCTACACCTTC.

The genes are TRBV5-1 and TRBJ1-2; 8 nucleotides match TRBD1. V lost 4 bases and J lost 6; bases outside the gene matches: 8. Germline CDR1 reads SGHRS; CDR2 reads YFSETQ. CDR3 length: 14 residues. CDR3 in amino acids: CASSGTTGEDGYTF. Written as DNA, the CDR3 is TGCGCCAGCAGCGGCACGACAGGGGAGGATGGCTACACCTTC.

This chain connects TRBV19 to TRBJ2-5, with D hard to call. The CDR3 is 14 residues long. CDR1 and CDR2 from the germline V gene are LNHDA and SQIVND (reference sequence). The ends were cut back, 2 bases at V and 5 bases at J, with 12 bases in the middle. CDR3 bases: TGTGCCAGTAGTATATCGTGGGTAGGTGAGACCCAGTACTTC. It codes for CASSISWVGETQYF. Complete variable domain (other parts from reference TRBV19 and TRBJ2-5): DGGITQSPKYLFRKEGQNVTLSCEQNLNHDAMYWYRQDPGQGLRLIYYSQIVNDFQKGDIAEGYSVSREKKESFPLTVTSAQKNPTAFYLCASSISWVGETQYFGPGTRLLVL.

The chain has TRBV7-6 and TRBJ2-1; 7 positions match TRBD1. The germline V gene has CDR1 SGHVS and CDR2 FNYEAQ. This CDR3 spans 12 amino acids. The ends lost 8 bases at V and 8 bases at J; junction bases unmatched: 6. The CDR3 protein is CASDREFDEQFF. CDR3 DNA sequence: TGTGCCAGCGACAGGGAATTCGATGAGCAGTTCTTC. Based on the CDR3 plus reference TRBV7-6 and TRBJ2-1, the full variable domain is GAGVSQSPRYKVTKRGQDVALRCDPISGHVSLYWYRQALGQGPEFLTYFNYEAQQDKSGLPNDRFSAERPEGSISTLTIQRTEQRDSAMYRCASDREFDEQFFGPGTRLTVL.

V and J are TRBV29-1 and TRBJ1-1; 7 bases map to TRBD1. The CDR3 consists of 12 residues. After removal of 5 bases from V and 1 base from J, the junction contained 1 base not matched to a gene. Germline V lookup: CDR1 SQVTM, CDR2 ANQGSEA. CDR3 amino acids: CSVRQGNTEAFF. CDR3 sequence (DNA): TGCAGCGTTAGACAGGGGAACACTGAAGCTTTCTTT.

This sequence joins TRBV5-3 and TRBJ1-2; D is undetermined. TRBV5-3 qualifies as an ORF whose function is uncertain. The CDR3 contains 14 residues. Trimming shortened V by 2 bases and J by 2 bases, and 10 bases separated the two germline ends. The CDR3 protein is CARSLSEGNYGYTF. The CDR3 nucleotides are TGTGCCAGAAGCTTATCTGAGGGAAACTATGGCTACACCTTC.

This chain connects TRBV12-5 to TRBJ1-2; 8 bases align to TRBD1. CDR1 and CDR2 from the germline V gene are LGHNT and FRNRAP. V was pared by 5 bases and J by 4 bases, with 3 bases of the junction left unmatched. CDR3 length: 13 residues. The CDR3 loop is CASGPGTGYGYTF. The CDR3 nucleotides are TGTGCTAGTGGTCCCGGGACAGGCTATGGCTACACCTTC.

The chain joins TRBV2 to TRBJ1-1; weak D call: TRBD1 (6 bases). Trimming pared 10 bases from V and 1 base from J, leaving 13 bases between. The CDR3 has 13 amino acids. Per the germline V gene, CDR1 is SNHLY and CDR2 is FYNNEI. In nucleotides, the CDR3 is TGTGCCAATCTCCGGGACAAGAACACTGAAGCTTTCTTT. Its translation: CANLRDKNTEAFF.

V usage is TRBV14 and J usage is TRBJ1-1, with TRBD1 matching 8 bases. Germline V gene lookup returns CDR1 SGHDN and CDR2 FVKESK. CDR3 size: 14 residues. With 4 bases clipped from V and 5 bases from J, the junction kept 6 bases outside the gene matches. This CDR3 is CASSPQGAWTEAFF. CDR3 nucleotides: TGTGCCAGCAGCCCTCAGGGGGCGTGGACTGAAGCTTTCTTT.

This rearrangement joins TRBV4-2 to TRBJ2-1; 10 bases map to TRBD1. With V trimmed by 0 bases and J by 0 bases, 2 bases remained unmatched. The CDR3 extends over 17 amino acids. Germline CDR1 and CDR2: LGHNA and YNFKEQ. CDR3 nucleotide sequence: TGTGCCAGCAGCCAAGATTGGACAGGGGGCTCCTACAATGAGCAGTTCTTC. This translates into CASSQDWTGGSYNEQFF.

This chain uses TRBV7-3 with TRBJ2-1, with a possible D match to TRBD2 (6 bases). Germline loops: CDR1 SGHTA, CDR2 FQGTGA. The CDR3 length is 16 residues. Trimming cost V 2 bases and J 4 bases, with 15 bases left between them. The CDR3 loop reads CASSLSGGTPYNEQFF. The CDR3 DNA reads as TGTGCCAGCAGCTTATCTGGGGGGACCCCTTACAATGAGCAGTTCTTC.

This chain connects TRBV4-3 to TRBJ1-2; D not certain. Trimming stripped 0 bases from V and 8 bases from J, with 10 bases between. This CDR3 is built from 13 residues. The germline gives CDR1 LGHNA, CDR2 YSLEER. Here the CDR3 reads CASSQDSGYGYTF. As DNA, the CDR3 is TGCGCCAGCAGCCAAGATTCCGGATACGGCTACACCTTC.

The rearrangement joins TRBV4-3 to TRBJ2-7; D not resolved. Germline assignment: CDR1 LGHNA and CDR2 YSLEER. CDR3 length: 15 amino acids. V lost 1 base, J lost 1 base, and 11 bases lay in between. The CDR3 protein is CASSQGLLGSYEQYF. The CDR3 nucleotides read TGCGCCAGCAGCCAAGGTCTCTTAGGGTCCTACGAGCAGTACTTC.

The V call is TRBV29-1, the J call TRBJ1-2; 7 nucleotides match TRBD1. Per the germline V gene, CDR1 is SQVTM and CDR2 is ANQGSEA. V trimming: 6 bases; J trimming: 7 bases; junction bases outside the gene matches: 5. The CDR3 length is 11 residues. The CDR3 here is CSVGQGGGYTF. For the CDR3, the DNA is TGCAGCGTCGGTCAGGGGGGTGGCTACACCTTC.

The rearrangement joins TRBV6-5 to TRBJ1-6; D unresolved. The germline V and J ends were trimmed by 0 bases and 8 bases, with 11 bases remaining between them. Germline values: CDR1 MNHEY, CDR2 SVGAGI. The CDR3 has 15 residues. CDR3 sequence: CASSYSASTDSPLHF. Here the CDR3 DNA reads TGTGCCAGCAGTTACTCGGCCAGTACGGATTCACCCCTCCACTTT.

The J gene is TRBJ2-7, the V gene TRBV4-3, with D possibly TRBD1 on 6 matching bases. Trimming shortened V by 0 bases and J by 2 bases, and 8 bases separated the two germline ends. This CDR3 is 14 amino acids long. The V gene's germline CDR1 is LGHNA and CDR2 YSLEER. CDR3 amino acids: CASSQDRTAYEQYF. CDR3 DNA sequence: TGCGCCAGCAGCCAAGACCGGACAGCCTACGAGCAGTACTTC.

This clone was seen a single time. The chain is built from TRBV4-3 and TRBJ2-7; D possibly uses TRBD1 or TRBD2 (5 bases each). V was trimmed by 1 base and J by 5 bases, leaving 18 bases between them. There are 16 residues in the CDR3. Germline V CDR1 and CDR2: LGHNA, YSLEER. The CDR3, as DNA: TGCGCCAGCAGCCAAGTTTTGGGACCAGGGACCCACGAGCAGTACTTC. Its translation is CASSQVLGPGTHEQYF.

This chain joins TRBV5-8 and TRBJ1-2; 9 bases line up with TRBD1. The length of the CDR3 is 14 residues. Trimming took 4 bases from V and 7 from J; bases not matched to a gene: 8. The germline gives CDR1 SGHTS, CDR2 YDEGEE. The CDR3: CASSRTGTGSGYTF. As DNA, the CDR3 is TGTGCCAGCAGCCGTACCGGGACAGGGAGTGGCTACACCTTC.

The V and J genes are TRBV7-9 and TRBJ1-5; D is perhaps TRBD1 (6 bases). The CDR3 runs 15 residues. Trimming removed 5 bases at V and 6 bases at J, with 17 bases between. In germline, CDR1 is SEHNR, CDR2 FQNEAQ (reference sequence). In DNA form, the CDR3 reads TGTGCCAGCAGCCCACCAGGGGATTGGGGTCAGCCCCAGCATTTT. Protein: CASSPPGDWGQPQHF.

The J gene is TRBJ2-2, the V gene TRBV5-4; TRBD1 matches at 7 bases. Trimming took 0 bases from V and 5 from J; bases not matched to a gene: 1. The CDR3 covers 14 residues. Per germline, CDR1 SGHNT and CDR2 YYREEE (reference sequence). The CDR3 DNA sequence: TGTGCCAGCAGCTTGGCAGGGGGTACCGGGGAGCTGTTTTTT. Protein product: CASSLAGGTGELFF.

The chain recombines TRBV20-1 with TRBJ1-2; D gene ambiguous. Trimming left V 5 bases short and J 4 bases short, with 8 bases between. This CDR3 spans 11 amino acids. The germline V gene encodes CDR1 DFQATT and CDR2 SNEGSKA (reference sequence). For the CDR3, the DNA is TGCAGTGCTCTGGGATCCTATGGCTACACCTTC. This translates into CSALGSYGYTF.

This sequence joins TRBV4-1 and TRBJ2-2; 8 bases agree with TRBD1. This CDR3 has 16 amino acids. The ends lost 4 bases at V and 5 bases at J; junction bases unmatched: 9. CDR1 is MGHRA, CDR2 YSYEKL, per germline. CDR3 residues: CASSPQTGTGTGELFF. The CDR3 DNA follows: TGCGCCAGCAGCCCCCAAACCGGGACAGGAACCGGGGAGCTGTTTTTT.

The V call is TRBV29-1, the J call TRBJ2-1, with no clear D. V lost 8 bases to trimming and J lost 0 bases, with 20 bases between them. CDR3 length: 16 amino acids. The germline gives CDR1 SQVTM, CDR2 ANQGSEA. The chain's CDR3 is CSTSWSDASSYNEQFF. Written as DNA, the CDR3 is TGCAGCACCTCGTGGAGTGACGCAAGCTCCTACAATGAGCAGTTCTTC.

The rearrangement joins TRBV23-1 to TRBJ1-6, with D possibly matching TRBD1 (5 bases). TRBV23-1 is annotated as an ORF whose role is uncertain. Trimming stripped 11 bases from V and 4 bases from J, with 18 bases between. This CDR3 contains 15 residues. CDR3 protein: CASKGRGPYNSPLHF. DNA for the CDR3: TGCGCCTCCAAGGGGAGGGGACCTTATAATTCACCCCTCCACTTT.

This clone was counted a single time. The chain combines TRBV7-2 with TRBJ1-5; TRBD1 might be the D (5 bases). Between the trimmed V and J ends, which lost 5 bases and 5 bases, there was a span of 16 bases. CDR3 length: 15 residues. CDR1 is SGHTA and CDR2 is FQGNSA in the germline V gene. Here the CDR3 DNA reads TGTGCCAGCAGCCCCGCCCCAGGGAACGATCAGCCCCAGCATTTT. This gives the protein CASSPAPGNDQPQHF.

This clone was counted a few times. This rearrangement joins TRBV7-9 to TRBJ2-7; no clear D gene. This CDR3 comprises 13 residues. Trimming pared 5 bases from V and 6 bases from J, leaving 14 bases between. CDR1 SEHNR and CDR2 FQNEAQ come from the germline V gene (reference sequence). CDR3 nucleotides: TGTGCCAGCAGCACCAGCGATACCGGCGAGCAGTACTTC. It encodes CASSTSDTGEQYF.

The table lists this clone with a count of one. V is TRBV5-1 and J is TRBJ1-1, with D possibly TRBD1 on 5 matching bases. The germline V and J ends were trimmed by 0 bases and 5 bases, with 8 bases remaining between them. Germline CDR1 and CDR2: SGHRS and YFSETQ. This CDR3 contains 13 residues. This CDR3 reads CASSLAGRTEAFF. For the CDR3, the DNA is TGCGCCAGCAGCTTGGCAGGGAGGACTGAAGCTTTCTTT.

This clone occurred a few times. CDR3: CASSQREGGLETQYF. Here the CDR3 DNA reads TGCGCCAGCAGCCAAAGGGAGGGGGGTTTGGAGACCCAGTACTTC. This chain uses TRBV4-3 with TRBJ2-5; D is possibly TRBD2 (7 bases). Looked up from germline, CDR1 is LGHNA and CDR2 is YSLEER. The CDR3 sequence is 15 residues long. V was pared by 2 bases and J by 5 bases, with 15 bases between.